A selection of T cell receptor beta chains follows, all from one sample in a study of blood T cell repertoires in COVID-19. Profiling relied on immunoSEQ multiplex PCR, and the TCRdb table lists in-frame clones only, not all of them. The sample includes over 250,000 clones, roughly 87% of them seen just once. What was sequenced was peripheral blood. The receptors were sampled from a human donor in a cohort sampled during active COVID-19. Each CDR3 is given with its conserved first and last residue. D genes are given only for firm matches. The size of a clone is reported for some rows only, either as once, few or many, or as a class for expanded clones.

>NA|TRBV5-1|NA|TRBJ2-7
TGCGCCAGCAGCCCACGTTCGGCCTACGAGCAGTACTTC
CASSPRSAYEQYF
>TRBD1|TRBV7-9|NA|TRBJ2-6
TGTGCCAGCAGCTTCGCAATGACAGGGACAGGGGCCAACGTCCTGACTTTC
CASSFAMTGTGANVLTF
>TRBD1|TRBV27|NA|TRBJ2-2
TGTGCCAGCAGGGCCCTCGACAGGGTCCTAGCCGGGGAGCTGTTTTTT
CASRALDRVLAGELFF
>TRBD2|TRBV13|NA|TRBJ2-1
TGTGCCAGCAGCAGCGGACTAGCGGGATGGGATGAGCAGTTCTTC
CASSSGLAGWDEQFF
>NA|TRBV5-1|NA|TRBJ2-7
TGCGCCAGCAGCTTGGCCCCGGGAGAAGCGCAGGAGCAGTACTTC
CASSLAPGEAQEQYF
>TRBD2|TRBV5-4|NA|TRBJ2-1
TGTGCCAGCAGCTCTTCGAACGTAGCGGGCCCCTACAATGAGCAGTTCTTC
CASSSSNVAGPYNEQFF
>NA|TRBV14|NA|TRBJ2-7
TGTGCCAGCAGCCCAGGGATACTTACGGGCTACGAGCAGTACTTC
CASSPGILTGYEQYF
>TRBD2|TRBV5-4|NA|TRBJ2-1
TGTGCCAGCAGCTTCGATAGCGGGCCATACAATGAGCAGTTCTTC
CASSFDSGPYNEQFF
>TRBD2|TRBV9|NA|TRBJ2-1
TGTGCCAGCAGCGCCTGGTATGGGGGGTTTCTAGCGGGAGATTACAATGAGCAGTTCTTC
CASSAWYGGFLAGDYNEQFF
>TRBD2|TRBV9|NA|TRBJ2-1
TGTGCCAGCAGCGTAGGGACTAGCGGAAACAATGAGCAGTTCTTC
CASSVGTSGNNEQFF
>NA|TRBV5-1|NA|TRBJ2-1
TGCGCCAGCAGCTTGTCAGGGACTTTAACGAATGAGCAGTTCTTC
CASSLSGTLTNEQFF
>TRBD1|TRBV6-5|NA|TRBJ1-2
TGTGCCACCGTCCGGGACAGAGATAACTATGGCTACACCTTC
CATVRDRDNYGYTF
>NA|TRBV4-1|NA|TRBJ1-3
TGCGCCAGCAGCCAAGATAGCTTGCGCGGGCAAGACTCTGGAAACACCATATATTTT
CASSQDSLRGQDSGNTIYF
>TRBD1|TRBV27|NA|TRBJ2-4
TGTGCCAGCAGTTTAGACAGGGGGATGGGCATTCAGTACTTC
CASSLDRGMGIQYF
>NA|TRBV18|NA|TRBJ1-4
TGTGCCAGCTCAGCGGCCAATGAAAAACTGTTTTTT
CASSAANEKLFF
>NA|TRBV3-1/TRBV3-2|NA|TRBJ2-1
TGTGCCAGCAGTCCTGGGAGATACAACAATGAGCAGTTCTTC
CASSPGRYNNEQFF
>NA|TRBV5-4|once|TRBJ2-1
TGTGCCAGCAGCTTGGGGAGTCCCTCCGAACACAATGAGCAGTTCTTC
CASSLGSPSEHNEQFF
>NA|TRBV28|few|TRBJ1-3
TGTGCCAGCAGATTCTCAGGGGCCCGCTCTGGAAACACCATATATTTT
CASRFSGARSGNTIYF
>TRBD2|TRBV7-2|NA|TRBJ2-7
TGTGCCAGCAGCTCCCCAGGGAGGGGCACCTACGAGCAGTACTTC
CASSSPGRGTYEQYF
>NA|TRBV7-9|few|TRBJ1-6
TGTGCCAGCCGGACAGAGTATAATTCACCCCTCCACTTT
CASRTEYNSPLHF
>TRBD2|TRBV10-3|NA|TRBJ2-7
TGTGCCTCCGGGCAGCGGGGGAGCTCCTACGAGCAGTACTTC
CASGQRGSSYEQYF
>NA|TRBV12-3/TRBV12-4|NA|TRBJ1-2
TGTGCCAGCAGTTTAGTCTTCCCTTATGGCTACACCTTC
CASSLVFPYGYTF
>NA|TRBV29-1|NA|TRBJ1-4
TGCAGCGTTTCCGGGAGTGCGAGTGAAAAACTGTTTTTT
CSVSGSASEKLFF
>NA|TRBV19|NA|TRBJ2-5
TGTGCCAGTAGTGTGGGAGGAAAAGAGACCCAGTACTTC
CASSVGGKETQYF
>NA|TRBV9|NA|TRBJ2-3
TGTGCCAGCAGCGTAGAGCAGGGGGGATTTGATACGCAGTATTTT
CASSVEQGGFDTQYF
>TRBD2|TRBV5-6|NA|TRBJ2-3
TGTGCCAGCAGCTGGGGGGGAGCGGCCCTCACAGATACGCAGTATTTT
CASSWGGAALTDTQYF
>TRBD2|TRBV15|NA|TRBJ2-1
TGTGCCACCAGGGTCGGACTAGCGGCCTACAATGAGCAGTTCTTC
CATRVGLAAYNEQFF
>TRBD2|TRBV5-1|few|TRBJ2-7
TGCGCCAGCAGCCTGGCCGGGACTACCTCCTACGAGCAGTACTTC
CASSLAGTTSYEQYF
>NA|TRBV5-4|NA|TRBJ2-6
TGTGCCAGCAGCTTTACTAGTGCTGGGGCCAACGTCCTGACTTTC
CASSFTSAGANVLTF
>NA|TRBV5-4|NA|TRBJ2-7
TGTGCCAGCAGCTTGGACCCCGGCGGCGCTCCCTCTAGCGAGCAGTACTTC
CASSLDPGGAPSSEQYF
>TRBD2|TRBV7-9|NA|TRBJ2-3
TGTGCCAGCAGCTTAGGGGGACTAGCGGGATACGGAGATACGCAGTATTTT
CASSLGGLAGYGDTQYF
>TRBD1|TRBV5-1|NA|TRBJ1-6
TGCGCCAGCAGTTACGACAGGGGGCAATCACCCCTCCACTTT
CASSYDRGQSPLHF
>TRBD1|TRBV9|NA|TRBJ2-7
TGTGCCAGCAGCGTAGCCCCGACAGGGGTCGACGAGCAGTACTTC
CASSVAPTGVDEQYF
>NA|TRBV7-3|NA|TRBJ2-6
TGTGCCAGCAGCCGAGGGGGGAGGGCTCCCGGGGCCAACGTCCTGACTTTC
CASSRGGRAPGANVLTF
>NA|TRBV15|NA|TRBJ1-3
TGTGCCACCAGCAGCGGACAACTCTCTGGAAACACCATATATTTT
CATSSGQLSGNTIYF
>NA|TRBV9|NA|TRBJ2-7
TGTGCCAGCAGCGTCGACCATCGACAGTACGAGCAGTACTTC
CASSVDHRQYEQYF
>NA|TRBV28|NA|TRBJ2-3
TGTGCCAGCAGACCCCCCCGGGACAAAGCTTTCACAGATACGCAGTATTTT
CASRPPRDKAFTDTQYF
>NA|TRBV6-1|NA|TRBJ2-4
TGTGCCAGCAGTGAGAGGGAGTTAGCCAAAAACATTCAGTACTTC
CASSERELAKNIQYF
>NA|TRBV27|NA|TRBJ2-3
TGTGCCAGCAGTCAGTACAGGGCCGGAGATACGCAGTATTTT
CASSQYRAGDTQYF
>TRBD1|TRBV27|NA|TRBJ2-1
TGTGCCAGCAGTTTAAGGGGACAGGGTGGGAGCAATGAGCAGTTCTTC
CASSLRGQGGSNEQFF
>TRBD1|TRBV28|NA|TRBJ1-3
TGTGCCAGCAGTGGGGGGACAGGGGGGAGAAACACCATATATTTT
CASSGGTGGRNTIYF
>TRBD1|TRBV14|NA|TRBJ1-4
TGTGCCAGCAGCCAATCAAGAACAGGGGAACTGTTTTTT
CASSQSRTGELFF
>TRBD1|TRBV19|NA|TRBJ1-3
TGTGCCAGTAGTGCCCGGGACAGGGGATACATAACTGGAAACACCATATATTTT
CASSARDRGYITGNTIYF
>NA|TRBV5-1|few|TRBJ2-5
TGCGCCAGCAGCTTTCGGGGATTCCAAGAGACCCAGTACTTC
CASSFRGFQETQYF
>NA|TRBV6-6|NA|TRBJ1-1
TGTGCCAGCAGCGACACACTCGGGGGTGAAGCTTTCTTT
CASSDTLGGEAFF
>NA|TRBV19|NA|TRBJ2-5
TGTGCCAGTAGTATCCCACACAAAGAGACCCAGTACTTC
CASSIPHKETQYF
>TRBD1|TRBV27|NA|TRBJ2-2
TGTGCCAGCAGGCAACAGGGGGCGAGGAACACCGGGGAGCTGTTTTTT
CASRQQGARNTGELFF
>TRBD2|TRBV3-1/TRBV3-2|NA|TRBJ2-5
TGTGCCAGCAGCCGTCTAGCGGGACAAGAGACCCAGTACTTC
CASSRLAGQETQYF
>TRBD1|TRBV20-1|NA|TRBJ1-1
TGCAGTGCTAGTCGACAGGGCACTGAAGCTTTCTTT
CSASRQGTEAFF